The rows below give T cell receptor beta chains drawn from one sample of a study of blood T cells in healthy people across ages. A single record per CDR3 protein comes from TCRdb applying MiXCR to the 5' RACE reads. This sample has 1.5 million to 1.8 million distinct CDR3 sequences, with approximately 43% found just once. The sequenced material came from blood. The receptors originated from a woman in her late teens or twenties in good health. The CDR3 runs from the conserved cysteine through the conserved F or W.

j_gene: TRBJ1-2; v_gene: TRBV2; CDR3aa: CASSQPSGAYGYTF
j_gene: TRBJ2-5; v_gene: TRBV29-1; CDR3aa: CSVPRDRRDEQYF
j_gene: TRBJ2-5; v_gene: TRBV20-1; CDR3aa: CSASDREGVETQYF
j_gene: TRBJ1-1; v_gene: TRBV29-1; CDR3aa: CSVVDDMNTEAFF
j_gene: TRBJ2-2; v_gene: TRBV29-1; CDR3aa: CSVERANTGELFF
j_gene: TRBJ2-1; v_gene: TRBV7-3; CDR3aa: CASSLIAGGENEQFF
j_gene: TRBJ1-1; v_gene: TRBV5-1; CDR3aa: CASSPVGTEIMNTEAFF
j_gene: TRBJ2-2; v_gene: TRBV5-4; CDR3aa: CASSMSTGTSRLNTGELFF
j_gene: TRBJ2-1; v_gene: TRBV25-1; CDR3aa: CASSARIGESSYNEQFF
j_gene: TRBJ2-3; v_gene: TRBV20-1; CDR3aa: CSARTSGGGWSQYF
j_gene: TRBJ2-1; v_gene: TRBV7-9; CDR3aa: CASSPRGLFGQFF
j_gene: TRBJ2-1; v_gene: TRBV7-2; CDR3aa: CASSLGLAYAEQFF
j_gene: TRBJ2-7; v_gene: TRBV29-1; CDR3aa: CSVIKLRHNSYEQYF
j_gene: TRBJ2-1; v_gene: TRBV20-1; CDR3aa: CSARESGGAILSQFF
j_gene: TRBJ2-1; v_gene: TRBV20-1; CDR3aa: CSEAPSGGAHEQFF
j_gene: TRBJ2-5; v_gene: TRBV6-2/TRBV6-3; CDR3aa: CASTQETSDDPQETQYF
j_gene: TRBJ2-7; v_gene: TRBV7-9; CDR3aa: CASSLGTNRLVSSYEQYF
j_gene: NA; v_gene: TRBV27; CDR3aa: CARSFLAGGGEQYF
j_gene: TRBJ2-2; v_gene: TRBV20-1; CDR3aa: CSAISGSGVTGELFF
j_gene: TRBJ2-3; v_gene: TRBV7-2; CDR3aa: CASGIRHTQYF
j_gene: TRBJ1-6; v_gene: TRBV7-2; CDR3aa: CASSLKQGTSPLHF
j_gene: TRBJ2-2; v_gene: TRBV7-2; CDR3aa: CASSPTGGTPKTGELFF
j_gene: NA; v_gene: TRBV3-1; CDR3aa: CASSQTELAGLFYNEQYF
j_gene: TRBJ2-3; v_gene: TRBV28; CDR3aa: CASSLAGLAGGLITDTQYF
j_gene: TRBJ2-2; v_gene: TRBV15; CDR3aa: CATTLRTGPTGELFF
j_gene: TRBJ1-2; v_gene: TRBV4-1; CDR3aa: CASSQEQGGGYGYTF
j_gene: TRBJ2-7; v_gene: TRBV18; CDR3aa: CASSPEKPGLGSYEQYF
j_gene: TRBJ2-3; v_gene: TRBV2; CDR3aa: CASAQGFTDTQYF
j_gene: TRBJ1-1; v_gene: TRBV6-6; CDR3aa: CASSFGAVVSEAFF
j_gene: TRBJ1-1; v_gene: TRBV7-3; CDR3aa: CASSLAAGETEAFF
j_gene: TRBJ2-5; v_gene: TRBV20-1; CDR3aa: CSGLFQETQYF
j_gene: TRBJ2-3; v_gene: TRBV7-2; CDR3aa: CATKAGGLSTDTQYF